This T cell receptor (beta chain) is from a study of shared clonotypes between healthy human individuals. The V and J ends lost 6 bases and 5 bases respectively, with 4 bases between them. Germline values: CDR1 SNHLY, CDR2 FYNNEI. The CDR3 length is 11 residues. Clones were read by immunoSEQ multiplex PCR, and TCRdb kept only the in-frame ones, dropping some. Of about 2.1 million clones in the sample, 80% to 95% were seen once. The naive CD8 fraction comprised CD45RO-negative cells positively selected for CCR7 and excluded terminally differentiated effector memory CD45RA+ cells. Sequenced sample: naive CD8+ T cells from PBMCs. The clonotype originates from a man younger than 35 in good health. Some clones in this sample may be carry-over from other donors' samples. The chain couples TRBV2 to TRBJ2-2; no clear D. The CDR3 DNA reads TGTGCCAGCAGCACGACCGGGGAGCTGTTTTTT. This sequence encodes CASSTTGELFF.